The following is a TCR beta chain sequence with its context. Antigen: not known. The donors were adults (healthy and HIV-negative) with no recent acute infections or vaccinations. This record belongs to a study of shared clonotypes between healthy human individuals. Whole-study findings and limits: Naive subsets tended to show greater estimated richness than memory subsets. The four-donor shared clonotypes exceeded non-shared clonotypes in generation probability, with non-shared ones scoring lower.

The germline V gene has CDR1 MNHNS and CDR2 SASEGT. V trimming: 5 bases; J trimming: 4 bases; junction bases outside the gene matches: 2. The CDR3 spans 13 residues. At deep level, the assay was performed. Sequencing used immunoSEQ multiplex PCR; TCRdb keeps in-frame clones, though not all of them. The data hold roughly 2 million clones, with approximately 95% observed a single time. Sequences were obtained from naive CD4+ T cells sorted from blood. Subset indicated: CD45RA+ positively selected. This receptor was obtained from a man aged 18 to 30 in good health. The V call is TRBV6-1, the J call TRBJ1-2, with TRBD1 matching 9 bases. CDR3 region: CASSRTGAYGYTF. In DNA, the CDR3 is TGTGCCAGCAGTCGGACAGGGGCCTATGGCTACACCTTC.